The clone carrying this TCR beta chain was seen only a few times. This sample is drawn from a study of blood T cells in healthy people across ages. The second PCR ran about 6 to 12 cycles with a sample-barcoded 5' primer and J-beta primers. TCRdb itself ran the 5' RACE reads through MiXCR, one entry per CDR3 protein. This sample has under 950,000 distinct CDR3 sequences; 22% occur once, and the top ten carry 20% to 25%. The CDR3 spans 15 residues. Trimming stripped 1 base from V and 7 bases from J, with 14 bases between. Germline-derived CDR1 and CDR2 are MNHEY and SMNVEV (reference sequence). Healthy Caucasian individuals from Russia aged about 6 to 100 served as donors.

Material for sequencing was blood. The rearrangement links TRBV27 to TRBJ1-5, with unresolved D. This clonotype was obtained from a man aged 65 to 85 in good health. The CDR3 DNA follows: TGTGCCAGCAGTTTATGGTCCGGGATTGAGCAGCCCCAGCATTTT. It encodes CASSLWSGIEQPQHF.